A single sample is the source of the 25 T cell receptor beta chains below, sequenced in a study of T cells in Graves' hyperthyroidism and ophthalmopathy. Researchers took RNA transcripts and amplified the TCR beta CDR3 regions from them. The TCR CDR3 was amplified in a first-round RT-PCR using the HTBI primer set. TCRdb reprocessed the multiplex PCR reads via MiXCR and lists one record per CDR3 protein. The sample records some 150,000 distinct CDR3 sequences, less than 25% being singletons. Sequenced material: blood. Receptor source: a woman in her 50s with Graves' hyperthyroidism that later progressed to Graves' ophthalmopathy.

Comments on this clonotype: A much larger clone lies a single base off, so this may be a read error. The chain joins TRBV2 to TRBJ1-2; TRBD1 agrees at 9 bases. Germline V CDR1 and CDR2: SNHLY, FYNNEI. CDR3 length: 15 amino acids. CDR3 bases: TGTGCCAGCAGCCCCCAGACAGGGGGTTTCCGTGGCTACGCCTTC. This translates into CASSPQTGGFRGYAF.

This clonotype has at least ten counts. V usage is TRBV7-8 and J usage is TRBJ2-7; unclear D gene. Trimming left V 0 bases short and J 7 bases short, with 7 bases between. The CDR3 is 12 residues long. Looked up from germline, CDR1 is SGHVS and CDR2 is FQNEAQ. CDR3 in amino acids: CASSLASGEQYF. CDR3 coding DNA: TGTGCCAGCAGCTTAGCTTCAGGAGAGCAGTACTTC.

Only a few counts were recorded for this clonotype. The rearrangement joins TRBV20-1 to TRBJ2-1; 12 bases are shared with TRBD2. J lost 9 bases, V lost 0 bases, and 12 bases had no gene match. This CDR3 comprises 17 residues. CDR1 is DFQATT and CDR2 is SNEGSKA in the germline V gene (reference sequence). In DNA, the CDR3 is TGCAGTGCTAGAGACTTGACTAGCGGGAGTCTGGCTACTGAGCAGTTCTTC. Its protein is CSARDLTSGSLATEQFF.

This clonotype was counted between two and nine times. J is TRBJ2-3 and V is TRBV7-2; TRBD2 agrees at 9 bases. The germline CDR1 and CDR2 sequences are SGHTA and FQGNSA. There are 17 residues in the CDR3. Unmatched junction bases numbered 10, after V lost 5 bases and J lost 1 base. In nucleotides, the CDR3 is TGTGCCAGCAGCCGGGGGTTAGCGGGAGCTCGCACAGATACGCAGTATTTT. This sequence encodes CASSRGLAGARTDTQYF.

The V call is TRBV2, the J call TRBJ2-5; 12 bases fit TRBD2. CDR1 and CDR2 from the germline V gene are SNHLY and FYNNEI. The CDR3 has 18 residues. V shed 3 bases and J 1 base; nucleotides not matched to a gene: 9. The DNA of the CDR3 is TGTGCCAGCAGTGACGGTCTAGCGGGAGGGCGGGGCCAAGAGACCCAGTACTTC. It specifies CASSDGLAGGRGQETQYF.

V gene TRBV5-1 combines with J gene TRBJ1-2, with TRBD1 identical over 9 bases. J gave up 6 bases and V 4 bases, and 13 bases lay outside the gene matches. This CDR3 has 16 amino acids. Germline assignment: CDR1 SGHRS and CDR2 YFSETQ. The CDR3 nucleotides are TGCGCCAGCAGCGCCGCCGGGACAGGGAATGCGGATGGCTACACCTTC. Translation: CASSAAGTGNADGYTF. Based on the CDR3 plus reference TRBV5-1 and TRBJ1-2, the full variable domain is KAGVTQTPRYLIKTRGQQVTLSCSPISGHRSVSWYQQTPGQGLQFLFEYFSETQRNKGNFPGRFSGRQFSNSRSEMNVSTLELGDSALYLCASSAAGTGNADGYTFGSGTRLTVV.

The rearrangement links TRBV15 to TRBJ1-4; D unclear. From germline, CDR1 is LNHNV and CDR2 YYDKDF (reference sequence). V lost 8 bases and J lost 3, with 19 bases in between. The CDR3 consists of 16 residues. The CDR3 loop is CATEDLGREANEKLFF. CDR3 nucleotide sequence: TGTGCCACCGAGGATCTGGGAAGGGAGGCTAATGAAAAACTGTTTTTT.

This clonotype has ten or more counts. The genes are TRBV3-1 and TRBJ1-1, with a weak D call TRBD1 (5 bases). The CDR3 loop spans 12 amino acids. CDR1 and CDR2 from the germline V gene are LGHDT and YNNKEL (reference sequence). The ends were cut back, 8 bases at V and 7 bases at J, with 14 bases in the middle. The DNA of the CDR3 is TGTGCCAGCTCGGGTATGGGGGTTGAAGCTTTCTTT. Its translation is CASSGMGVEAFF.

This clonotype was observed many times. The chain carries TRBV5-1 and TRBJ2-2; a possible D gene is TRBD1 (6 bases). Germline CDR1 is SGHRS and CDR2 is YFSETQ. The CDR3 is 15 amino acids. The V end was cut by 2 bases, the J end by 0 bases, with 8 bases between. CDR3 residues: CASSFGTTNTGELFF. The CDR3 nucleotides are TGCGCCAGCAGCTTCGGGACAACGAACACCGGGGAGCTGTTTTTT.

This clonotype was seen many times. The chain employs TRBV20-1 and TRBJ2-5; tentatively, D is TRBD2 (6 bases). Germline V gene sequence: CDR1 DFQATT, CDR2 SNEGSKA (reference sequence). This CDR3 has 12 residues. The V gene lost 3 bases and the J gene lost 2 bases, with 7 bases spanning the gap. CDR3 DNA sequence: TGCAGTGCTAGCGGGGGTCAAGAGACCCAGTACTTC. Its protein is CSASGGQETQYF.

This clonotype was recorded at least ten times. The chain has TRBV7-9 and TRBJ2-7; D is possibly TRBD1 or TRBD2 (5 bases each). The CDR3 runs 15 residues. V lost 5 bases and J 3 bases, leaving 17 bases between the germline ends. The V gene's germline CDR1 is SEHNR and CDR2 FQNEAQ (reference sequence). CDR3: CASSRTGQRDYEQYF. DNA for the CDR3: TGTGCCAGCAGCAGAACAGGACAACGGGACTACGAGCAGTACTTC.

This clonotype has ten or more counts. V is TRBV11-2 and J is TRBJ1-1, with 7 bases that match TRBD1. The germline V gene has CDR1 SGHAT and CDR2 FQNNGV. CDR3 size: 15 residues. J was trimmed by 0 bases and V by 5 bases; bases with no gene match: 6. Here the CDR3 reads CASSKRQGLNTEAFF. CDR3 DNA: TGTGCCAGCAGCAAGAGACAGGGCCTGAACACTGAAGCTTTCTTT.

This clonotype appeared many times. The chain couples TRBV28 to TRBJ2-7; the match to TRBD2 covers 12 bases. The CDR3 is 14 amino acids. CDR1 is MDHEN, CDR2 SYDVKM, per germline. The ends lost 6 bases at V and 5 bases at J; junction bases unmatched: 5. CDR3 sequence reads: CASRTLAGGDEQYF. CDR3 in DNA: TGTGCCAGCAGGACCCTAGCGGGAGGGGACGAGCAGTACTTC.

This clonotype was counted ten times or more. V usage is TRBV24-1 and J usage is TRBJ2-1, with D maybe TRBD2 (7 bases). V shed 0 bases and J shed 10 bases, with 12 bases lying between them. The CDR3 contains 14 residues. The germline CDR1 and CDR2 sequences are KGHDR and SFDVKD. The DNA for the CDR3 is TGTGCCACCAGTGATTTGTCGGGGGGCTACGAGCAGTTCTTC. It translates to CATSDLSGGYEQFF.

This clonotype was seen at least ten times. The chain recombines TRBV2 with TRBJ2-7; D remains ambiguous. Trimming shortened V by 2 bases and J by 5 bases, and 4 bases separated the two germline ends. This CDR3 is built from 11 residues. CDR1 is SNHLY, CDR2 FYNNEI, per germline. The CDR3 is CASSEWDEQYF. CDR3 coding DNA: TGTGCCAGCAGTGAATGGGACGAGCAGTACTTC.

The chain recombines TRBV2 with TRBJ1-2; D perhaps matches TRBD1 (6 bases). V lost 7 bases, J lost 5 bases, and 26 bases lay in between. The CDR3 has 17 amino acids. Germline CDR1 and CDR2: SNHLY and FYNNEI. Here the CDR3 reads CASNYGQRLLLGYGYTF. CDR3 sequence (DNA): TGTGCCAGCAACTATGGACAGAGACTACTGCTGGGGTATGGCTACACCTTC.

In its sample, this clonotype was seen many times. The chain carries TRBV6-1 and TRBJ2-5, with D possibly TRBD2 on 6 matching bases. The V and J ends lost 5 bases and 2 bases respectively, with 15 bases between them. Germline V lookup: CDR1 MNHNS, CDR2 SASEGT. This CDR3 contains 15 residues. Here the CDR3 reads CASSYGRAGQETQYF. CDR3 bases: TGTGCCAGCAGTTATGGGCGGGCGGGACAAGAGACCCAGTACTTC.

The chain recombines TRBV7-8 with TRBJ1-1; TRBD1 might be the D (5 bases). CDR3 size: 14 residues. Between the trimmed V and J ends, which lost 4 bases and 4 bases, there was a span of 13 bases. The germline V gene has CDR1 SGHVS and CDR2 FQNEAQ. The CDR3 is CASSSQGGTTEAFF. The CDR3 DNA reads TGTGCCAGCAGCTCGCAAGGAGGGACCACTGAAGCTTTCTTT.

The sample holds many counts of this clonotype. The chain recombines TRBV27 with TRBJ2-2; D gene unclear. Germline V CDR1 and CDR2: MNHEY, SMNVEV (reference sequence). With 5 bases removed from V and 6 bases from J, the gap between germline ends came to 10 bases. This CDR3 region has 13 residues. The CDR3 spells CASSPTTAGELFF. The CDR3 region has the DNA TGTGCCAGCAGTCCAACCACGGCCGGGGAGCTGTTTTTT.

There are many counts of this clonotype. This chain joins TRBV28 and TRBJ1-4; the D is unclear. CDR1 and CDR2 from the germline V gene are MDHEN and SYDVKM. This CDR3 spans 14 amino acids. V was pared by 8 bases and J by 1 base, with 11 bases between. The CDR3 DNA sequence: TGTGCCAGCCAATGGGAGAGAACTAATGAAAAACTGTTTTTT. Protein sequence: CASQWERTNEKLFF.

This clonotype was seen many times. The chain uses TRBV28 and TRBJ1-5; 12 nucleotides match TRBD1. CDR1 MDHEN and CDR2 SYDVKM come from the germline V gene. V gave up 7 bases and J gave up 7 bases; unmatched junction bases: 14. The CDR3 spans 17 residues. CDR3 region: CASKGVGTGGLRQPQHF. Written as DNA, the CDR3 is TGTGCCAGCAAAGGTGTAGGGACAGGGGGCTTGAGGCAGCCCCAGCATTTT.

The sample holds many counts of this clonotype. This chain joins TRBV9 and TRBJ2-1; no firm D call. CDR1 SGDLS and CDR2 YYNGEE come from the germline V gene. The CDR3 consists of 16 residues. V was clipped by 3 bases and J by 0 bases, with 13 bases between them. DNA of the CDR3: TGTGCCAGCAGCGCCCGTTCCATGGCCTCCTACAATGAGCAGTTCTTC. Encoded protein: CASSARSMASYNEQFF.

This clonotype was seen ten or more times. V gene TRBV6-2 or TRBV6-3 combines with J gene TRBJ2-6, with TRBD1 identical over 8 bases. The CDR3 extends over 17 amino acids. Looked up from germline, CDR1 is MNHEY and CDR2 is SVGEGT. Losses at the gene ends were 4 bases for V and 0 bases for J; bases not matched to a gene: 5. The CDR3 protein is CASSWGQANSGANVLTF. The CDR3 coding sequence is TGTGCCAGCAGTTGGGGACAGGCCAACTCTGGGGCCAACGTCCTGACTTTC.

This clonotype was seen repeatedly, ten times or more. The chain couples TRBV7-9 to TRBJ2-7; weak D call: TRBD2 (6 bases). Trimming removed 5 bases at V and 4 bases at J, with 9 bases between. The CDR3 has 12 amino acids. From germline, CDR1 is SEHNR and CDR2 FQNEAQ (reference sequence). CDR3 sequence: CASSIGGYEQYF. The CDR3 DNA sequence: TGTGCCAGCAGCATCGGGGGATACGAGCAGTACTTC.

This clonotype was seen repeatedly, ten times or more. The chain is built from TRBV3-1 and TRBJ1-4; possibly TRBD1 for D (6 bases). Between the trimmed V and J ends, which lost 3 bases and 2 bases, there was a span of 7 bases. Germline-derived CDR1 and CDR2 are LGHDT and YNNKEL (reference sequence). The CDR3 consists of 14 residues. CDR3 sequence (DNA): TGTGCCAGCAGCCACAGGGGTACTAATGAAAAACTGTTTTTT. It is translated as CASSHRGTNEKLFF.